This T cell receptor beta chain was obtained from a study of blood T cell repertoires in COVID-19. Whole-study context: Both acute and convalescent COVID-19 samples were obtained from the United States, Italy and Spain. In each case, the material was cDNA or gDNA derived from T cells, B-cell-depleted T cells, or PBMCs.

In this sample, this clone turned up once. The CDR3 loop spans 15 amino acids. Germline V gene data show CDR1 as SGHTA and CDR2 as FQGTGA. With 5 bases clipped from V and 3 bases from J, the junction kept 3 bases outside the gene matches. In the original processing: Amplification with reference gene primers provided the estimates of nucleated cell counts. Here immunoSEQ multiplex PCR was the method, and the copy in TCRdb shows in-frame clones only, minus some. The V and J calls and clone size are taken from that table; D and trimming were inferred from the DNA. The data show 110,000 or so clones, approximately 87% seen once.

The receptor was derived from a man aged 65 to 85 who had recovered from COVID-19. This chain uses TRBV7-3 with TRBJ2-1; 11 bases agree with TRBD2. Material: peripheral blood. The CDR3 DNA reads as TGTGCCAGCAGCGAACTAGCGGGAGTCTACAATGAGCAGTTCTTC. The encoded protein is CASSELAGVYNEQFF.